The entry below describes one T cell receptor (beta chain). These data originate in a study of blood T cell repertoires in COVID-19. Measured with immunoSEQ multiplex PCR; TCRdb has only the in-frame clones, and not every one. The sample comprises roughly 330,000 clones, over 75% of which are singletons, and less than 6% rests with the top ten. Germline CDR1 and CDR2: SGDLS and YYNGEE. Trimming shortened V by 6 bases and J by 2 bases, and 15 bases separated the two germline ends. The CDR3 is made up of 14 amino acids. The TCR sequence derives from a woman aged 30 to 39 who had recovered from COVID-19. The chain combines TRBV9 with TRBJ2-7; D gene ambiguous. Sequencing was done on a sample of PBMCs or T cells enriched from blood (not recorded which). The CDR3: CASTRNMITYEQYF. DNA of the CDR3: TGTGCCAGCACCCGAAACATGATCACCTACGAGCAGTACTTC.